A single sample gave rise to the 11 T cell receptor beta chains below, sequenced in a study of blood T cell repertoires in COVID-19. The repertoire was sequenced with immunoSEQ multiplex PCR; TCRdb's copy has only in-frame clones and lacks some. The sample comprises 90,000 to 150,000 clones, 85% of which are singletons, and around 9.9% rests with the top ten. Sequenced material: peripheral blood. Source of these receptors: a man aged 80 or over with acute or convalescent COVID-19.

The V call is TRBV18, the J call TRBJ1-5; D gene ambiguous. Per the germline V gene, CDR1 is KGHSH and CDR2 is LQKENI. The CDR3 is 14 residues long. Trimming took off 2 bases at V and 3 bases at J, with 8 bases between the two ends. The DNA of the CDR3 is TGTGCCAGCTCACCAACGCCTAACAATCAGCCCCAGCATTTT. Protein: CASSPTPNNQPQHF.

The chain recombines TRBV6-1 with TRBJ1-2; D is possibly TRBD1 (5 bases). From germline, CDR1 is MNHNS and CDR2 SASEGT. V lost 1 base, J lost 3 bases, and 6 bases lay in between. The CDR3 is 13 amino acids. The chain's CDR3 is CASSEDRYYGYTF. The CDR3 nucleotides read TGTGCCAGCAGTGAAGACAGGTACTATGGCTACACCTTC.

The chain couples TRBV7-3 to TRBJ2-2; D is possibly TRBD1 (6 bases). The CDR3 runs to 16 residues. V was clipped by 4 bases and J by 1 base, with 13 bases between them. Germline-derived CDR1 and CDR2 are SGHTA and FQGTGA. The CDR3 reads CASSYLGGLNTGELFF. The CDR3 DNA sequence: TGTGCCAGCAGCTACCTTGGGGGCCTGAACACCGGGGAGCTGTTTTTT.

The gene calls are TRBV10-3 and TRBJ1-5; no clear D. Trimming took 3 bases from V and 3 from J, leaving 9 bases between them. The germline V gene encodes CDR1 ENHRY and CDR2 SYGVKD. The CDR3 is 14 residues long. The CDR3 loop is CAISDSLDNQPQHF. The CDR3 DNA sequence: TGTGCCATCAGTGACAGTCTAGACAATCAGCCCCAGCATTTT.

The chain carries TRBV7-2 and TRBJ1-3; weak D call: TRBD1 (5 bases). This CDR3 is built from 14 residues. Per the germline V gene, CDR1 is SGHTA and CDR2 is FQGNSA. The ends were cut back, 3 bases at V and 1 base at J, with 7 bases in the middle. CDR3: CASSFGGSGNTIYF. The DNA for the CDR3 is TGTGCCAGCAGCTTCGGGGGATCTGGAAACACCATATATTTT.

V gene TRBV19 combines with J gene TRBJ1-1; the D is unclear. The germline CDR1 and CDR2 sequences are LNHDA and SQIVND (reference sequence). With 6 bases removed from V and 3 bases from J, the gap between germline ends came to 8 bases. The CDR3 consists of 12 residues. The CDR3 region is CASRLGDTEAFF. The CDR3 DNA sequence: TGTGCCAGTAGACTCGGAGACACTGAAGCTTTCTTT.

The chain recombines TRBV4-1 with TRBJ1-1; perhaps TRBD1 as D (5 bases). This CDR3 region has 18 residues. Between the trimmed V and J ends, which lost 4 bases and 3 bases, there was a span of 24 bases. The germline V gene encodes CDR1 MGHRA and CDR2 YSYEKL. This CDR3 is CASSRSPAGREGDTEAFF. The CDR3 region has the DNA TGCGCCAGCAGCCGTTCACCGGCGGGACGGGAGGGTGACACTGAAGCTTTCTTT.

In this sample, this clone turned up once. This sequence joins TRBV9 and TRBJ2-1; 7 bases are a match to TRBD1. Trimming took 1 base from V and 5 from J; bases not matched to a gene: 6. The CDR3 is 15 residues long. Germline V gene data show CDR1 as SGDLS and CDR2 as YYNGEE. CDR3 nucleotides: TGTGCCAGCAGCGTAAAGGGGGCGCTGAACAATGAGCAGTTCTTC. Translated: CASSVKGALNNEQFF.

The rearrangement links TRBV18 to TRBJ2-1; TRBD1 agrees at 7 bases. Germline assignment: CDR1 KGHSH and CDR2 LQKENI. This CDR3 region has 17 residues. Trimming took 0 bases from V and 4 from J; bases not matched to a gene: 9. The CDR3: CASSPPPGQKVYNEQFF. The CDR3 coding sequence is TGTGCCAGCTCACCACCTCCGGGACAGAAGGTGTACAATGAGCAGTTCTTC.

This chain links TRBV12-1 with TRBJ2-3; the table's D call of TRBD2 was not tested on the DNA. TRBV12-1 is an annotated pseudogene. CDR3 length: 16 amino acids. The CDR3 sequence: CASSFRGSGSTDTQYF. The CDR3 coding sequence is TGTGCCAGCAGTTTCCGGGGTAGCGGGAGTACAGATACGCAGTATTTT.

This chain uses TRBV7-8 with TRBJ2-3, with TRBD2 matching 11 bases. Trimming removed 7 bases from V and 2 bases from J; junction bases left unmatched: 5. This CDR3 has 15 residues. Germline loops: CDR1 SGHVS, CDR2 FQNEAQ. The CDR3 DNA is TGTGCCAGCAACCAACTAGCGGGAGTCACAGATACGCAGTATTTT. It encodes CASNQLAGVTDTQYF.